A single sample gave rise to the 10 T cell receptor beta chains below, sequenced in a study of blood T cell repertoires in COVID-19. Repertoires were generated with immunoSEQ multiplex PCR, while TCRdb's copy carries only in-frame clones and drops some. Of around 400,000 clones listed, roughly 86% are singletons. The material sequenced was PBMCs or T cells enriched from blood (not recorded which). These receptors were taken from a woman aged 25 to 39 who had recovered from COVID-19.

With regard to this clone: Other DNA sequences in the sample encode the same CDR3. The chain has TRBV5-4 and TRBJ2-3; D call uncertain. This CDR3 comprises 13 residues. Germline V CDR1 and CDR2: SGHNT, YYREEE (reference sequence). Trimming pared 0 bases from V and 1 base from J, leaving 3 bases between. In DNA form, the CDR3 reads TGTGCCAGCAGCTTGGCCGGCACAGATACGCAGTATTTT. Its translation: CASSLAGTDTQYF.

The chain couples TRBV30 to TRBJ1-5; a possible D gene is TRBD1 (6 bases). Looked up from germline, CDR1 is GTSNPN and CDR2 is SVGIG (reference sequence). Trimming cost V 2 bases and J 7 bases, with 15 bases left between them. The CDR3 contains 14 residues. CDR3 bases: TGTGCCTGGAGTTTAGGCAGGGGAGGGCAGCCCCAGCATTTT. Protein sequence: CAWSLGRGGQPQHF.

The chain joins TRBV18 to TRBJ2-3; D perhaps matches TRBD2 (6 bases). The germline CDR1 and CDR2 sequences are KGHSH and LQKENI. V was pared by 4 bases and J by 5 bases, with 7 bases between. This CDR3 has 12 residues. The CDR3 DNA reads TGTGCCAGCTCACTCGGGGGAGATACGCAGTATTTT. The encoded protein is CASSLGGDTQYF.

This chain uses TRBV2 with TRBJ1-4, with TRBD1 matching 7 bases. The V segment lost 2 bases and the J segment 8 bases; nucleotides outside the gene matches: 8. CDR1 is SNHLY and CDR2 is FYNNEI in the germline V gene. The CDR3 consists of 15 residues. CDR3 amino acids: CASSELRGIGEKLFF. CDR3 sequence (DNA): TGTGCCAGCAGTGAACTCAGGGGGATAGGAGAAAAACTGTTTTTT.

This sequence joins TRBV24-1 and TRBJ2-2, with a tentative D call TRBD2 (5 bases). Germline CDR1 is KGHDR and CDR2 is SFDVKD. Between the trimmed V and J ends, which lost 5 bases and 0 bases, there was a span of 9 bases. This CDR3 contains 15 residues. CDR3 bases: TGTGCCACCAGTGCCAGGCGGGCGAACACCGGGGAGCTGTTTTTT. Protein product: CATSARRANTGELFF.

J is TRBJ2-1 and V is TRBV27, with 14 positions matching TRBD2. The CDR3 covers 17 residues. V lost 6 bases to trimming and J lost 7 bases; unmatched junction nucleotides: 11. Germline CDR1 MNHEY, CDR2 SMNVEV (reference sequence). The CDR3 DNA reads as TGTGCCAGCAGGCTGACTAGCGGGGGGGCCCTTTGGAATGAGCAGTTCTTC. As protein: CASRLTSGGALWNEQFF.

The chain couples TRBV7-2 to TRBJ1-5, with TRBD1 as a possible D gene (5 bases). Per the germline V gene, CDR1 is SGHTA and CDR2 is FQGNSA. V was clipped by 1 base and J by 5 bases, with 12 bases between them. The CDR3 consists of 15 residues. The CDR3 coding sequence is TGTGCCAGCAGCTTAGGATGGCAGGGCGATCAGCCCCAGCATTTT. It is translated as CASSLGWQGDQPQHF.

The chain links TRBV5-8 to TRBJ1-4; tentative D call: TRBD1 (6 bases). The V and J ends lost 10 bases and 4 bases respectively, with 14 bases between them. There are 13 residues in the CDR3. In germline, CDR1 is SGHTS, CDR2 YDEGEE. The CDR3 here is CADGGQSNEKLFF. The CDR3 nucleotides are TGTGCCGATGGTGGACAGAGTAATGAAAAACTGTTTTTT.

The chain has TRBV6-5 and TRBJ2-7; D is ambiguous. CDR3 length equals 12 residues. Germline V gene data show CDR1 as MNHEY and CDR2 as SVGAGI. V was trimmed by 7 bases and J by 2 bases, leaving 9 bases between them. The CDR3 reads CASNLRAYEQYF. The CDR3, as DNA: TGTGCCAGCAATTTGAGAGCCTACGAGCAGTACTTC.

In DNA, the CDR3 is TGTGCCAGCAGTTCAAAGAGGACAGTCGGGGCTTTCTTT. It codes for CASSSKRTVGAFF. The chain employs TRBV28 and TRBJ1-1; weak D call: TRBD1 (6 bases). Germline V gene data show CDR1 as MDHEN and CDR2 as SYDVKM. The CDR3 is made up of 13 amino acids. Between the trimmed V and J ends, which lost 4 bases and 11 bases, there was a span of 17 bases. Based on the CDR3 plus reference TRBV28 and TRBJ1-1, the full variable domain is DVKVTQSSRYLVKRTGEKVFLECVQDMDHENMFWYRQDPGLGLRLIYFSYDVKMKEKGDIPEGYSVSREKKERFSLILESASTNQTSMYLCASSSKRTVGAFFGQGTRLTVV.